Described below is a single T cell receptor beta chain sequence and its context. This CDR3 is 14 amino acids long. The germline V and J ends were trimmed by 2 bases and 4 bases, with 12 bases remaining between them. Germline V lookup: CDR1 SGHRS, CDR2 YFSETQ. Repertoires were generated with immunoSEQ multiplex PCR, while TCRdb's copy carries only in-frame clones and drops some. The sample lists 200,000 to 250,000 clones; roughly 86% were seen once. This specimen belongs to a study of blood T cell repertoires in COVID-19. The sequenced sample was PBMCs or T cells enriched from blood (not recorded which). This receptor was identified in a woman aged 45-65 years who had recovered from COVID-19. This chain joins TRBV5-1 and TRBJ1-2; perhaps TRBD1 as D (5 bases). The CDR3 sequence is CASSFGGGIYGYTF. The CDR3 DNA sequence: TGCGCCAGCAGCTTCGGTGGGGGGATCTATGGCTACACCTTC.